This T cell receptor (beta chain) was documented in a study of shared clonotypes between healthy human individuals. This CDR3 is built from 17 residues. CDR1 is SEHNR, CDR2 FQNEAQ, per germline (reference sequence). V dropped 0 bases and J dropped 2; count of bases not matched to a gene: 4. From CD4+ cells came CD45RA+ naive and CD45RA-negative memory subsets. This clone came up once. The protocol was immunoSEQ multiplex PCR, while the TCRdb copy is restricted to in-frame clones and leaves out a portion. The repertoire consists of approximately 1.5 million clones, with approximately 98.5% occurring once and the leading ten covering about 0.34%.

The sequence came from a man aged 25 to 45 in good health. The sample consisted of naive CD4+ T cells sorted from blood. Subset reported: CD45RA+ positively selected. The V call is TRBV7-9, the J call TRBJ2-1; TRBD2 aligns across 10 bases. The CDR3 reads CASSLAPSGRAYNEQFF. CDR3 nucleotides: TGTGCCAGCAGCTTAGCGCCGAGCGGGAGGGCCTACAATGAGCAGTTCTTC.